These 3 T cell receptor beta chains were all obtained from the same sample, sequenced in a study of T cells after yellow fever vaccination. MiXCR, run by TCRdb on the 5' RACE reads, gives a single entry per CDR3 protein. The sample includes 300,000 to 350,000 distinct CDR3 sequences, roughly 4% of them seen just once. The starting material was PBMCs, obtained 5 days after the yellow fever booster vaccination. Receptors were obtained from a man younger than 30 who received the YFV17D yellow fever vaccine.

The rearrangement uses TRBV5-6 and TRBJ1-1, with D hard to call. Germline values: CDR1 SGHDT, CDR2 YYEEEE. V was clipped by 0 bases and J by 1 base, with 7 bases between them. The CDR3 contains 14 residues. The CDR3 loop is CASSLVGSNTEAFF. Here the CDR3 DNA reads TGTGCCAGCAGCTTGGTTGGGTCGAACACTGAAGCTTTCTTT.

This clonotype has only a few counts. J is TRBJ2-7 and V is TRBV4-1; D remains unclear. CDR1 is MGHRA and CDR2 is YSYEKL in the germline V gene. This CDR3 comprises 16 residues. Deletions cut 1 base from V and 0 bases from J, with 13 bases between. CDR3 loop: CASSQVASPRSYEQYF. CDR3 in DNA: TGCGCCAGCAGCCAAGTGGCCAGTCCCCGCTCCTACGAGCAGTACTTC.

This rearrangement joins TRBV7-2 to TRBJ1-1, with D perhaps TRBD1 (5 bases). Per germline, CDR1 SGHTA and CDR2 FQGNSA. Trimming left V 0 bases short and J 10 bases short, with 18 bases between. This CDR3 is built from 15 residues. The CDR3 DNA reads as TGTGCCAGCAGCTTAGCCCCCGGGACTAGGGTGTTAGCTTTCTTT. Amino acids: CASSLAPGTRVLAFF.